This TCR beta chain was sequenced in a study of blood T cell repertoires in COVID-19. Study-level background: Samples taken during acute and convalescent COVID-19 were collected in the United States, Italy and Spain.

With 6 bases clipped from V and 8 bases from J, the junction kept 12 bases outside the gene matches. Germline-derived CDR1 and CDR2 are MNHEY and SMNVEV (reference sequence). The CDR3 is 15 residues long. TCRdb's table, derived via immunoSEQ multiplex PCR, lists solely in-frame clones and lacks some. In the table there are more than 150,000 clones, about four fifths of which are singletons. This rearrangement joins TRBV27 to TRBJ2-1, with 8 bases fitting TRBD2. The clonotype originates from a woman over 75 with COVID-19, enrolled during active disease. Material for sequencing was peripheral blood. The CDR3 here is CASSTGLARVHEQFF. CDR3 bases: TGTGCCAGCAGCACCGGACTAGCCCGAGTCCATGAGCAGTTCTTC.